The 32 T cell receptor beta chains presented below share a single source sample, sequenced in a study of blood T cell repertoires in COVID-19. Sequencing used immunoSEQ multiplex PCR; TCRdb keeps in-frame clones, though not all of them. Of 250,000 to 350,000 clones in the sample, 75% to 90% are singletons; the top ten hold under 0.95%. The sequenced sample consisted of peripheral blood. The receptors derive from a man aged 25-40 years with acute or convalescent COVID-19.

In this sample, this clone turned up many times. V usage is TRBV6-6 and J usage is TRBJ2-7, with TRBD1 as a possible D gene (6 bases). Germline CDR1 reads MNHNY; CDR2 reads SVGAGI (reference sequence). V was shortened by 6 bases and J by 5 bases, with 23 bases between the two germline ends. This CDR3 region has 16 residues. CDR3 residues: CASRLMRTGSKDEQYF. The CDR3 DNA reads as TGTGCCAGCAGACTTATGAGAACAGGGTCAAAGGACGAGCAGTACTTC.

V and J are TRBV9 and TRBJ1-3; D is perhaps TRBD1 (5 bases). CDR3 length: 15 amino acids. V was cut by 0 bases and J by 4 bases, with 11 bases left in between. Germline V gene data show CDR1 as SGDLS and CDR2 as YYNGEE. CDR3 coding DNA: TGTGCCAGCAGCGTAGCGGCGGGGCTCGGAAACACCATATATTTT. This translates into CASSVAAGLGNTIYF.

The gene calls are TRBV7-9 and TRBJ2-1, with 15 bases fitting TRBD2. J was trimmed by 12 bases and V by 1 base; bases with no gene match: 7. Germline V gene lookup returns CDR1 SEHNR and CDR2 FQNEAQ (reference sequence). The CDR3 spans 16 residues. The CDR3 sequence: CASSLGQGLAGGLQFF. In nucleotides, the CDR3 is TGTGCCAGCAGCTTAGGGCAAGGACTAGCGGGGGGGTTGCAGTTCTTC.

The V gene is TRBV15, the J gene TRBJ1-1; TRBD1 matches at 10 bases. The V gene's germline CDR1 is LNHNV and CDR2 YYDKDF (reference sequence). The CDR3 contains 17 residues. The ends lost 9 bases at V and 6 bases at J; junction bases unmatched: 19. The CDR3 protein is CATTNPRDRGSSAEAFF. In DNA form, the CDR3 reads TGTGCCACAACAAACCCGCGGGACAGGGGTTCATCGGCTGAAGCTTTCTTT.

This rearrangement joins TRBV27 to TRBJ2-5; no clear D. Germline V gene data show CDR1 as MNHEY and CDR2 as SMNVEV (reference sequence). V was cut by 3 bases and J by 2 bases, with 10 bases left in between. The CDR3 totals 14 residues. The CDR3 loop is CASSFFPGQETQYF. In DNA form, the CDR3 reads TGTGCCAGCAGTTTCTTCCCGGGTCAAGAGACCCAGTACTTC.

The chain couples TRBV9 to TRBJ1-4; D remains unclear. The CDR3 has 13 residues. With 1 base removed from V and 10 bases from J, the gap between germline ends came to 11 bases. Germline assignment: CDR1 SGDLS and CDR2 YYNGEE. CDR3 DNA sequence: TGTGCCAGCAGCGTACGTGGGCTCGGAAAACTGTTTTTT. Translating gives CASSVRGLGKLFF.

The chain carries TRBV2 and TRBJ2-3; 8 bases line up with TRBD2. This CDR3 comprises 15 residues. Germline lookup yields CDR1 SNHLY and CDR2 FYNNEI. The J segment lost 6 bases and the V segment lost 9 bases, leaving 14 bases of the junction unmatched. The CDR3 nucleotides read TGTGCCAGGAGAAGCTCAGGGACTAGGGTCGATACGCAGTATTTT. Translated: CARRSSGTRVDTQYF.

The rearrangement joins TRBV4-1 to TRBJ1-5; D possibly corresponds to TRBD1 (6 bases). The V end was cut by 6 bases, the J end by 0 bases, with 18 bases between. Germline V gene sequence: CDR1 MGHRA, CDR2 YSYEKL. CDR3 length equals 17 residues. Here the CDR3 DNA reads TGCGCCAGCAGGAGGGCGATTGGGGGCTTTAGCAATCAGCCCCAGCATTTT. It codes for CASRRAIGGFSNQPQHF.

The chain has TRBV11-2 and TRBJ1-2, with D unclear. Per the germline V gene, CDR1 is SGHAT and CDR2 is FQNNGV. The CDR3 loop spans 17 amino acids. Deletions cut 2 bases from V and 7 bases from J, with 23 bases between. CDR3 DNA: TGTGCCAGCAGCTTACTGAACCCCCGCGGGCAATTGAGTGGCTACACCTTC. The encoded protein is CASSLLNPRGQLSGYTF.

The chain uses TRBV5-6 and TRBJ1-3; D is ambiguous. The germline V and J ends were trimmed by 1 base and 4 bases, with 6 bases remaining between them. This CDR3 is 13 amino acids long. Germline CDR1 reads SGHDT; CDR2 reads YYEEEE. The CDR3 region is CASSLNNGNTIYF. CDR3 sequence (DNA): TGTGCCAGCAGCTTGAACAACGGAAACACCATATATTTT.

The CDR3 DNA sequence: TGTGCCAGCCGGACTAGCGGGGTTGGTGAGCAGTTCTTC. Residues: CASRTSGVGEQFF. The chain employs TRBV6-5 and TRBJ2-1; 12 bases are a match to TRBD2. This CDR3 contains 13 residues. Germline V gene lookup returns CDR1 MNHEY and CDR2 SVGAGI. Trimming took 8 bases from V and 9 from J; bases not matched to a gene: 5.

V usage is TRBV11-2 and J usage is TRBJ1-1, with a tentative D call TRBD1 (5 bases). This CDR3 contains 15 residues. Germline CDR1 reads SGHAT; CDR2 reads FQNNGV. Trimming cost V 5 bases and J 2 bases, with 15 bases left between them. CDR3 sequence: CASSPTAGGNTEAFF. The CDR3 bases are TGTGCCAGCAGCCCCACGGCGGGGGGAAACACTGAAGCTTTCTTT.

This clone occurred a few times. This chain uses TRBV3-1 (or the pseudogene TRBV3-2) with TRBJ2-4; 8 bases are a match to TRBD2. V shed 0 bases, J shed 9 bases, and the junction held 10 bases outside the gene matches. CDR1 is LGHDT, CDR2 YNNKEL, per germline (reference sequence). CDR3 length: 16 residues. CDR3 sequence: CASSQDRVLAGPIQYF. The CDR3 bases are TGTGCCAGCAGCCAAGATAGAGTATTAGCGGGGCCCATTCAGTACTTC.

This chain uses TRBV30 with TRBJ2-5, with 10 bases identical to TRBD1. The CDR3 covers 14 residues. V dropped 2 bases and J dropped 1; count of bases not matched to a gene: 1. CDR1 and CDR2 (germline): GTSNPN, SVGIG (reference sequence). This chain's CDR3 is CAWSRTGGQETQYF. The CDR3 region has the DNA TGTGCCTGGAGTCGGACAGGGGGCCAAGAGACCCAGTACTTC.

The V and J genes are TRBV7-3 and TRBJ2-2; 9 bases line up with TRBD2. Per the germline V gene, CDR1 is SGHTA and CDR2 is FQGTGA. The V segment lost 4 bases and the J segment 2 bases; nucleotides outside the gene matches: 5. The CDR3 extends over 16 amino acids. The CDR3 DNA is TGTGCCAGCAGCTCCCAGACTAGCGGTAACACCGGGGAGCTGTTTTTT. It specifies CASSSQTSGNTGELFF.

This clone was recorded once. The gene calls are TRBV10-2 and TRBJ1-2; D not certain. Trimming stripped 4 bases from V and 8 bases from J, with 11 bases between. The germline V gene has CDR1 WSHSY and CDR2 SAAADI. This CDR3 spans 12 amino acids. The CDR3 sequence is CASSAGLRGYTF. The CDR3 DNA sequence: TGCGCCAGCAGTGCTGGGCTTCGCGGCTACACCTTC.

The J gene is TRBJ1-5, the V gene TRBV5-4; D is ambiguous. Germline V gene sequence: CDR1 SGHNT, CDR2 YYREEE (reference sequence). Trimming cost V 4 bases and J 3 bases, with 17 bases left between them. The CDR3 spans 16 residues. CDR3 nucleotides: TGTGCCAGCAGCCTTGGAGGTCATTCCCTCAATCAGCCCCAGCATTTT. Residues: CASSLGGHSLNQPQHF.

The chain joins TRBV7-9 to TRBJ1-1, with D perhaps TRBD1 (6 bases). Germline V CDR1 and CDR2: SEHNR, FQNEAQ (reference sequence). Trimming pared 4 bases from V and 3 bases from J, leaving 12 bases between. The CDR3 has 14 residues. CDR3 protein: CASSSVDRYTEAFF. CDR3 coding DNA: TGTGCCAGCAGCTCTGTCGACAGGTACACTGAAGCTTTCTTT.

Comments on this clone: A read error may account for a junction end that differs from germline. This chain links TRBV7-7 with TRBJ2-5; 7 bases fit TRBD2. Per the germline V gene, CDR1 is SSHAT and CDR2 is FNYEAQ (reference sequence). The CDR3 has 14 amino acids. This chain's CDR3 is CASSQLRGERTQYF. CDR3 sequence (DNA): TGTGCTAGCAGCCAGCTTCGGGGGGAGAGAACCCAGTACTTC.

The gene calls are TRBV27 and TRBJ2-1, with 13 bases lining up with TRBD2. CDR3 length equals 16 residues. V was pared by 6 bases and J by 7 bases, with 9 bases of the junction left unmatched. Germline V gene data show CDR1 as MNHEY and CDR2 as SMNVEV (reference sequence). For the CDR3, the DNA is TGTGCCAGCAGGACCACGGGACTAGCGGGATCGAATGAGCAGTTCTTC. Protein product: CASRTTGLAGSNEQFF.

This chain links TRBV14 with TRBJ2-5; D not resolved. CDR1 and CDR2 from the germline V gene are SGHDN and FVKESK. The CDR3 has 14 residues. V lost 1 base, J lost 5 bases, and 11 bases lay in between. The CDR3 protein is CASSQVISRETQYF. The CDR3 DNA reads as TGTGCCAGCAGCCAAGTGATTAGCCGGGAGACCCAGTACTTC.

The J gene is TRBJ2-2, the V gene TRBV2, with 11 positions matching TRBD2. This CDR3 comprises 16 residues. Trimming at V came to 7 bases and at J to 7 bases, leaving 11 bases not matched to a gene. CDR1 and CDR2 (germline): SNHLY, FYNNEI. Here the CDR3 reads CASKPRLAGGDGELFF. The CDR3 DNA reads TGTGCCAGCAAGCCTCGGCTAGCGGGGGGTGACGGGGAGCTGTTTTTT. Complete variable domain (other parts from reference TRBV2 and TRBJ2-2): EPEVTQTPSHQVTQMGQEVILRCVPISNHLYFYWYRQILGQKVEFLVSFYNNEISEKSEIFDDQFSVERPDGSNFTLKIRSTKLEDSAMYFCASKPRLAGGDGELFFGEGSRLTVL.

This clone was observed a handful of times. The chain couples TRBV7-3 to TRBJ1-6; D may be TRBD1 (6 bases). Germline V gives CDR1 SGHTA, CDR2 FQGTGA. CDR3 length: 13 amino acids. V was pared by 5 bases and J by 9 bases, with 11 bases between. The CDR3 DNA reads TGTGCCAGCAGCCGAGAGACAGGTTCACCCCTCCACTTT. It specifies CASSRETGSPLHF.

This clone was picked up one time. This chain connects TRBV29-1 to TRBJ2-7; 10 positions agree with TRBD1. The CDR3 sequence is 12 residues long. V gave up 4 bases and J gave up 3 bases; unmatched junction bases: 0. The germline V gene encodes CDR1 SQVTM and CDR2 ANQGSEA. CDR3 protein: CSVGTGGYEQYF. CDR3 sequence (DNA): TGCAGCGTTGGGACAGGGGGCTACGAGCAGTACTTC.

The genes are TRBV5-4 and TRBJ1-2; D is perhaps TRBD1 (6 bases). Germline CDR1 SGHNT, CDR2 YYREEE (reference sequence). V was shortened by 4 bases and J by 6 bases, with 19 bases between the two germline ends. The CDR3 totals 15 residues. CDR3 DNA: TGTGCCAGCAGCCTTCGGACAGTTGGTATTGATGGCTACACCTTC. This codes for CASSLRTVGIDGYTF.

This clone was counted a single time. The chain has TRBV27 and TRBJ2-5; 12 bases are a match to TRBD2. This CDR3 is built from 15 residues. The junction had 4 bases not matched to a gene; V was cut back by 4 bases and J by 4 bases. Per the germline V gene, CDR1 is MNHEY and CDR2 is SMNVEV (reference sequence). CDR3 nucleotide sequence: TGTGCCAGCAGTTCGCTAGCGGGGGGGCCAGAGACCCAGTACTTC. Its translation is CASSSLAGGPETQYF.

The rearrangement uses TRBV23-1 and TRBJ1-2; D is uncertain. TRBV23-1 is an ORF, with its function uncertain. Trimming removed 1 base from V and 0 bases from J, with 18 bases in between. The CDR3 sequence is 18 residues long. DNA for the CDR3: TGCGCCAGCAGTCAATGTCCCCAAGCGGCACTATCTAACTATGGCTACACCTTC. Its protein is CASSQCPQAALSNYGYTF.

The chain joins TRBV3-1 (or the pseudogene TRBV3-2) to TRBJ2-7; the match to TRBD2 covers 13 bases. V shed 10 bases and J 2 bases; nucleotides not matched to a gene: 11. This CDR3 has 16 residues. The germline V gene encodes CDR1 LGHDT and CDR2 YNNKEL (reference sequence). The CDR3 spells CATSGTSGETTYEQYF. CDR3 sequence (DNA): TGTGCCACGTCCGGGACTAGCGGGGAAACAACCTACGAGCAGTACTTC.

The rearrangement joins TRBV5-5 to TRBJ2-5, with D unclear. With 4 bases removed from V and 4 bases from J, the gap between germline ends came to 5 bases. Germline V lookup: CDR1 SGHKS, CDR2 YYEKEE (reference sequence). This CDR3 region has 11 residues. CDR3 coding DNA: TGTGCCAGCAGCCTTAGAGAGACCCAGTACTTC. It translates to CASSLRETQYF.

This chain uses TRBV5-1 with TRBJ1-3; TRBD1 matches at 9 bases. The CDR3 length is 16 residues. Germline values: CDR1 SGHRS, CDR2 YFSETQ. V lost 3 bases and J lost 2; bases outside the gene matches: 6. This CDR3 reads CASSWGTGSAGNTIYF. The CDR3 nucleotides read TGCGCCAGCAGCTGGGGGACAGGGTCCGCTGGAAACACCATATATTTT.

This chain links TRBV5-1 with TRBJ1-2; the D is unclear. Germline assignment: CDR1 SGHRS and CDR2 YFSETQ. Trimming took 3 bases from V and 2 from J, leaving 8 bases between them. The CDR3 length is 13 residues. CDR3 amino acids: CASSWRGNYGYTF. The CDR3 DNA reads as TGCGCCAGCAGCTGGCGGGGAAACTATGGCTACACCTTC.

The chain links TRBV2 to TRBJ1-2; D may be TRBD1 (6 bases). Germline V gene lookup returns CDR1 SNHLY and CDR2 FYNNEI. This CDR3 comprises 14 residues. V dropped 1 base and J dropped 2 bases, with 8 bases sitting between them. The CDR3 protein is CASSEGGQNYGYTF. CDR3 sequence (DNA): TGTGCCAGCAGTGAAGGGGGGCAGAACTATGGCTACACCTTC.